This TCR beta chain was documented in a study of PD-1 blockade in mismatch repair-deficient tumors. The assay was immunoSEQ multiplex PCR, and TCRdb's table has in-frame clones only and misses some. The sample has some 48,000 clones; 81% are singletons. The V end was cut by 4 bases, the J end by 3 bases, with 18 bases between. This CDR3 has 16 amino acids. Germline V lookup: CDR1 SNHLY, CDR2 FYNNEI. V is TRBV2 and J is TRBJ1-2; TRBD1 is a possible D gene (5 bases). This sample comprised peripheral blood, obtained less than 21 weeks after starting pembrolizumab. The receptor was isolated from an adult with mismatch repair-deficient cancer. CDR3: CASSGGEFGGYYGYTF. The CDR3 coding sequence is TGTGCCAGCAGTGGGGGGGAGTTCGGTGGTTACTATGGCTACACCTTC.